These T cell receptor beta chains were read from a single sample in a study of CD4 T cells in relation to SARS-CoV-2 and coronaviruses. No cognate antigen is known for these TCRs. The assay was immunoSEQ multiplex PCR, and TCRdb's table has in-frame clones only and misses some. The table includes 25,000 to 35,000 clones, more than 75% detected once. The sample was CD4+ T cells from PBMCs, cultured in vitro. These receptors were collected from a human donor in good health. Both conserved end residues are part of each CDR3. D genes are given only for firm matches. Clone sizes are given selectively: once, few, many, or a class where the clone is expanded.

TRBD1,TRBJ2-5,TRBV7-9,-,TGTGCCAGCAGCCCGGGACAGAGTCAAGAGACCCAGTACTTC,CASSPGQSQETQYF
TRBD2,TRBJ2-2,TRBV6-1,-,TGTGCCAGCAGTGAAATCGGGGGGGCAATTGACACCGGGGAGCTGTTTTTT,CASSEIGGAIDTGELFF
-,TRBJ2-3,TRBV12-3/TRBV12-4,few,TGTGCCAGCAGTTTGTCCGGAGATACGCAGTATTTT,CASSLSGDTQYF
TRBD1,TRBJ1-6,TRBV4-3,few,TGCGCCAGCAGCCTCGGACAGGCGCTCTCCTATAATTCACCCCTCCACTTT,CASSLGQALSYNSPLHF
-,TRBJ1-2,TRBV12-3/TRBV12-4,-,TGTGCCAGCAGCCCCAGGAATCCTCTCGGCTACACCTTC,CASSPRNPLGYTF
-,TRBJ2-2,TRBV14,-,TGTGCCAGCAGCCTGGTGTCTGGCGGGGAGCTGTTTTTT,CASSLVSGGELFF
-,TRBJ2-7,TRBV5-4,-,TGTGCCAGCAGCCCACCACAGGGCTCGAGGGTGGAGCAGTACTTC,CASSPPQGSRVEQYF
-,TRBJ2-7,TRBV5-1,-,TGCGCCAGCAGCTCAGGGGCGATCTCCTACGAGCAGTACTTC,CASSSGAISYEQYF
TRBD1,TRBJ2-7,TRBV30,few,TGTGCCTTGGGACAGGGCAAGGGTGAGCAGTACTTC,CALGQGKGEQYF
-,TRBJ2-2,TRBV7-2,-,TGTGCCAGCAGCCCCCTGCACACCGGGGAGCTGTTTTTT,CASSPLHTGELFF